In its sample, the clone carrying this T cell receptor (beta chain) was seen once. The CDR3 extends over 17 amino acids. With V trimmed by 1 base and J by 3 bases, 9 bases remained unmatched. Germline assignment: CDR1 LGHNA and CDR2 YNFKEQ. This sample is part of a study of blood T cell repertoires in COVID-19. The repertoire was sequenced with immunoSEQ multiplex PCR; TCRdb's copy has only in-frame clones and lacks some. Of approximately 270,000 clones listed, roughly 85% are singletons. This sequence was found in a woman aged 70-85 years with acute or convalescent COVID-19. The sample was peripheral blood. J is TRBJ2-7 and V is TRBV4-2; 10 nucleotides align to TRBD1. Here the CDR3 DNA reads TGTGCCAGCAGCCAAGTCGCGGGGACAGGGGACGTCTACGAGCAGTACTTC. The encoded protein is CASSQVAGTGDVYEQYF.